These 4 T cell receptor beta chains originate from one sample sequenced in a study of T cell repertoires in cytomegalovirus infection. TCRdb fed the reads into MiXCR, producing one record per CDR3 protein. The sample has 150,000 to 200,000 distinct CDR3 sequences, 13% to 15% seen once; the top ten hold more than 20%. Sequencing was performed on PBMCs. The receptors shown here come from a human donor in good health (CMV status not recorded). Some clones in this sample may be carry-over from other donors' samples.

The sample holds many counts of this clonotype. The chain couples TRBV7-4 to TRBJ2-1; 11 bases are shared with TRBD2. Germline CDR1 and CDR2: SGHVT and SQSDAQ. Trimming removed 5 bases from V and 6 bases from J; junction bases left unmatched: 9. This CDR3 has 16 amino acids. The CDR3 nucleotides read TGTGCCAGCAGCACTCCGACTAGCGGGGATTTCAATGAGCAGTTCTTC. It codes for CASSTPTSGDFNEQFF.

This clonotype was counted only a few times. The chain uses TRBV18 and TRBJ1-1; 8 bases align to TRBD1. Losses at the gene ends were 5 bases for V and 4 bases for J; bases not matched to a gene: 6. Germline CDR1 is KGHSH and CDR2 is LQKENI. The CDR3 sequence is 14 residues long. The DNA for the CDR3 is TGTGCCAGCTCATCCAGGGGGCAGGGCACTGAAGCTTTCTTT. Amino acid sequence: CASSSRGQGTEAFF. The full variable domain, with the rest looked up from reference TRBV18 and TRBJ1-1, is NAGVMQNPRHLVRRRGQEARLRCSPMKGHSHVYWYRQLPEEGLKFMVYLQKENIIDESGMPKERFSAEFPKEGPSILRIQQVVRGDSAAYFCASSSRGQGTEAFFGQGTRLTVV.

This clonotype was counted between two and nine times. This rearrangement joins TRBV5-6 to TRBJ1-5; TRBD1 might be the D (6 bases). V lost 0 bases, J lost 9 bases, and 10 bases lay in between. Germline V CDR1 and CDR2: SGHDT, YYEEEE. The CDR3 totals 13 residues. CDR3 protein: CASSLGQEGPQHF. The DNA of the CDR3 is TGTGCCAGCAGCTTGGGACAGGAAGGGCCCCAGCATTTT.

This clonotype was counted at least ten times. The chain is built from TRBV11-2 and TRBJ2-2; D is perhaps TRBD1 (6 bases). Trimming removed 6 bases from V and 7 bases from J, with 15 bases in between. Germline V lookup: CDR1 SGHAT, CDR2 FQNNGV. This CDR3 spans 14 amino acids. The CDR3 loop reads CASRVNRAVGELFF. In DNA form, the CDR3 reads TGTGCCAGCAGAGTCAACAGGGCCGTCGGGGAGCTGTTTTTT.